This record covers a single T cell receptor (beta chain). Its antigen is not yet known. No much larger clone exists at a distance of one base, and base qualities are not known. CD8 naive samples consisted of CD45RO-negative cells that were positively selected for CCR7, yielding a CD45RA+CCR7+ population without TemRA cells. The donors were healthy, HIV-negative adults with no recently reported acute infections or vaccinations. Every donor was a Caucasian adult residing in Nashville, Tennessee, USA. Blood was obtained by leukapheresis, after which PBMCs were separated by Ficoll-Histopaque density gradient centrifugation and cryopreserved in liquid nitrogen vapor phase. Analytical flow cytometry was used to check the purity and quantity of every magnetically sorted T cell population. From each sorted fraction, genomic DNA was isolated and quantified by UV absorbance on a Nanodrop 2000c. The CDR3 has 16 amino acids, counting the end cysteine and phenylalanine. The retained sequence is limited to the CDR3, 48 bases, with the frame set at the first base. The germline V gene supplies CDR1 SGDLS and CDR2 YYNGEE. V is reduced by 0 bases and J by 2 bases, leaving a spacing of 11 bases between them.

This entry comes from a study of shared clonotypes between healthy human individuals (dated by TCRdb to 2020 to 2021). General notes on the study: A couple of women and a few men aged 18 to 49 years were included in the cohort. For each donor, three plates each were used for CD4 naive and CD4 memory, two plates were used for CD8 naive, and one plate was used for CD8 memory. Blood TCR repertoires of four to six healthy adults were deeply sequenced to estimate repertoire size and the extent of clonotype sharing between individuals. To increase sequencing depth and limit assay-specific biases, TCR repertoire library preparation and sequencing were carried out by different laboratories using diverse techniques. Leukapheresis yielded between about 0.85 and 9 billion PBMCs per donor.

What the research found in general, with its limitations: Even with the large sequencing depth, rarefaction of the sorted-subset datasets indicated that sequencing was incomplete. Larger estimated clonotype richness was generally found for naive subsets than for memory subsets. Sampling was restricted to blood, and TCR repertoires in tissue are likely to differ from TCR repertoires in blood. When a handful of donors were compared, the shared fraction of clonotypes was about 5.4% for naive CD4, roughly 3.4% for naive CD8, 2.3% for memory CD4, and 0.35% to 0.5% for memory CD8. Higher generation probabilities were observed for clonotypes shared by all four sorted-subset donors than for non-shared clonotypes. Pairwise subsampling indicated that sequencing depth was expected to affect the degree of clonotype sharing among donors. Because the study included a small number of donors, the genetic and exposure-history diversity represented was limited.

Using the deep immunoSEQ assay, TCR CDR3 regions were amplified from genomic DNA by multiplex PCR. For each cell subset, the extracted genomic DNA was distributed evenly across all wells of several immunoSEQ 96-well plates, and each plate served as one replicate. For sorted subsets, each replicate PCR was loaded with about 200 ng genomic DNA, equivalent to 25,000 to 30,000 T cell genomes. The purified libraries were quantified using a Qubit 3.0 fluorometer, sized with a Bioanalyzer 2100, and then quantified again using the KAPA Library Quantification kit. A separate single-read 150-cycle Illumina NextSeq 550 flow cell was used to sequence each immunoSEQ 96-well plate. In the source study's methods: The immunoSEQ output contained only junctional sequences without quality scores, so filtering could not match that applied to full-length reads. Sequences were annotated with PyIR, a Python wrapper for IgBLAST v1.9, and V/J genes and CDR3 were assigned using IMGT germline references. Reads with weak V/J assignments (E-value above 1e-6), missing CDR3, stop codons, out-of-frame junctions, or ambiguous translated residues were removed. V3J clonotypes were defined as sequences sharing an identical inferred V gene, J gene, and CDR3 amino acid sequence. To compute the percentage overlap between repertoires, the number of shared unique clonotypes was divided by the size of the smaller repertoire. Repertoire richness was assessed with RTK rarefaction, the Chao1 estimator, and Recon v2.1 estimates of unobserved clonotypes. For all TCRbeta clonotypes obtained by the gDNA method from a few donors, generation probabilities were computed with OLGA. TCRdb took over this immuneACCESS table, retaining in-frame rearrangements with V and J assigned. Such tables are incomplete; in checked studies, under half of the missing clones stem from an unresolved V gene, and the remainder is unexplained. D and trimming were read from the DNA, whereas the V and J calls and clone size are those reported in that table. Within this sample are some 2,100,000 clones, with around 93% of them counted one time only. The ten largest account for 1.5% to 2% of the sample.

This receptor was identified in a man aged 18 to 35 in good health. Some clones in this sample may be carry-over from other donors' samples. The specimen sequenced was naive CD8+ T cells from PBMCs. The cell subset or site label on this specimen signifies: CD45RA+CCR7+. The V and J segments used are TRBV9 and TRBJ2-2; TRBD2 is a possible D gene, resting on 6 matching bases. The nucleotides are TGTGCCAGCAGCGTAGGTTGGCGGGGAAACACCGGGGAGCTGTTTTTT. This yields the protein CASSVGWRGNTGELFF. The full variable domain, completed from the reference TRBV9 and TRBJ2-2 proteins outside the CDR3, reads DSGVTQTPKHLITATGQRVTLRCSPRSGDLSVYWYQQSLDQGLQFLIQYYNGEERAKGNILERFSAQQFPDLHSELNLSSLELGDSALYFCASSVGWRGNTGELFFGEGSRLTVL.